Listed below are T cell receptor beta chains from one sample, sequenced in a study of shared clonotypes between healthy human individuals. The table came from immunoSEQ multiplex PCR; TCRdb's copy has only in-frame clones and leaves some out. The sample lists some 2 million clones, 85% to 95% seen once, with around 0.13% in the top ten. Material: naive CD4+ T cells sorted from blood. Receptors originate from a man in his late teens or twenties in good health. Each CDR3 is given with its conserved first and last residue.

V gene	J gene	CDR3 protein
TRBV6-5	TRBJ1-5	CASPSGQTSNQPQHF
TRBV30	TRBJ1-4	CAWTRNEKLFF
TRBV2	TRBJ1-6	CASSGTGVDNSPLHF
TRBV5-1	TRBJ2-7	CASSLGDYAYEQYF
TRBV7-2	TRBJ1-5	CASSTPGQGPSNQPQHF
TRBV7-2	TRBJ2-5	CASSFAQETQYF
TRBV10-3	TRBJ2-5	CAIKPQGGQETQYF
TRBV4-1	TRBJ1-3	CASSWGFKGRGTETAGNTIYF
TRBV30	TRBJ2-1	CAGTVGLAGQHEQFF
TRBV6-1	TRBJ2-3	CASVSGGPSTDTQYF
TRBV10-1	TRBJ1-4	CASSDQGVLGEKLFF
TRBV12-5	TRBJ2-5	CASGRGLAGGETQYF
TRBV7-9	TRBJ1-2	CASSFEGNYGYTF
TRBV7-9	TRBJ1-2	CASSPLVGTDDGYTF
TRBV15	TRBJ1-1	CATSREGFEAFF
TRBV5-1	.	CASSARTGGYEQYF
TRBV5-1	TRBJ2-3	CASSVQAIPTDTQYF
TRBV2	TRBJ2-5	CASKGVAAKETQYF
TRBV5-1	TRBJ2-2	CASSLGRGSNTGELFF
TRBV18	TRBJ1-1	CASSPGTGWDTEAFF
TRBV19	TRBJ2-1	CASSRKRGDYNEQFF
TRBV30	TRBJ2-7	CAWSGGPGRFGTSGRPYEQYF
TRBV28	TRBJ1-3	CASRLDRAENTIYF
TRBV2	TRBJ1-5	CASRPDGGNQPQHF
TRBV6-5	TRBJ2-3	CASRRGLATDTQYF
TRBV27	TRBJ1-2	CASSPLTGPANYGYTF
TRBV9	TRBJ2-3	CASSRLAGGIGGTDTQYF
TRBV5-1	TRBJ1-1	CASSQGTGGTEAFF
TRBV6-1	TRBJ2-7	CASSRTSGGLYEQYF
TRBV28	TRBJ1-1	CASNGRGNTEAFF
TRBV15	TRBJ1-5	CATSRPLGASESVSQHF
TRBV6-5	TRBJ2-1	CASSSLQRGYNEQFF
TRBV2	TRBJ2-1	CASSQLPGFREQFF
TRBV6-5	TRBJ2-7	CASSEVDEQYF
TRBV6-1	TRBJ2-7	CASSVAGGVSYEQYF
TRBV19	TRBJ2-2	CASSIQGTNTGELFF